This section outlines one T cell receptor (beta chain) sequence together with its context. CDR1 MNHNY and CDR2 SVGAGI come from the germline V gene (reference sequence). This CDR3 is 15 amino acids long. Trimming left V 0 bases short and J 4 bases short, with 10 bases between. These data are taken from a study of control samples from healthy donors and cancer patients. Some clones are missing from TCRdb's copy, which holds only in-frame ones; the method was immunoSEQ multiplex PCR. The sample has about 190,000 clones, 91% seen once. J is TRBJ1-5 and V is TRBV6-6; D may be TRBD1 (5 bases). This TCR was sampled from a man aged 25-40 years in good health. Sequencing used blood. CDR3 bases: TGTGCCAGCAGTTACTCGACAGATTTAAATCAGCCCCAGCATTTT. Translating gives CASSYSTDLNQPQHF.